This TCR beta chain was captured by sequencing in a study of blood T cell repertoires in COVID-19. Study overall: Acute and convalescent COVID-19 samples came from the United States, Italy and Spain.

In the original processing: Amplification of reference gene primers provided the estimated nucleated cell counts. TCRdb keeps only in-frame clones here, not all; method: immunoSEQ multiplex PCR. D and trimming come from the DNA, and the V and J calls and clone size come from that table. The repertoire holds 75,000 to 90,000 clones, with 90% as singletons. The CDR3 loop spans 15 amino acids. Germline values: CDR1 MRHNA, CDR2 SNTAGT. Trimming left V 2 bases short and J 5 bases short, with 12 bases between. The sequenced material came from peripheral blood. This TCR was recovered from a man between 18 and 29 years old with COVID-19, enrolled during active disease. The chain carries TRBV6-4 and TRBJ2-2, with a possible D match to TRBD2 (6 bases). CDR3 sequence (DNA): TGTGCCAGCAGTGACGCGGGACTTGCGACCGGGGAGCTGTTTTTT. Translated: CASSDAGLATGELFF.